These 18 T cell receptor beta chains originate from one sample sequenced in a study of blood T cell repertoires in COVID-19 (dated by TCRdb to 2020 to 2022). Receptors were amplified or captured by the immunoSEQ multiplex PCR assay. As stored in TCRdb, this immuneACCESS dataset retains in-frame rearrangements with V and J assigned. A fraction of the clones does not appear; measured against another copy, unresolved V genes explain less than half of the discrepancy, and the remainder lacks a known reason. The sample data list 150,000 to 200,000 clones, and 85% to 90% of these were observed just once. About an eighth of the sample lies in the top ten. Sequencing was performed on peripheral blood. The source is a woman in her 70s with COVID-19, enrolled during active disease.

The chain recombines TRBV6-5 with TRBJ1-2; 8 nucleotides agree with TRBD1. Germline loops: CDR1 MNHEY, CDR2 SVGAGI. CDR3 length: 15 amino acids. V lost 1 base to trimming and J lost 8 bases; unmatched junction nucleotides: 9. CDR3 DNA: TGTGCCAGCAGTTACTACCTTGACAGGGGAGAGGGCTACACCTTC. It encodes CASSYYLDRGEGYTF.

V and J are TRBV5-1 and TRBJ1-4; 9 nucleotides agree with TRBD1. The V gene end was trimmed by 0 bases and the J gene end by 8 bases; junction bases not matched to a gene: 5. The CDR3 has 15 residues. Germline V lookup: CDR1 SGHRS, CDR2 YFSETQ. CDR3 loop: CASSLGDREREKLFF. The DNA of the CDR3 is TGCGCCAGCAGCTTGGGGGACAGGGAGAGGGAAAAACTGTTTTTT. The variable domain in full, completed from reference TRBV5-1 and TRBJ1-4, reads KAGVTQTPRYLIKTRGQQVTLSCSPISGHRSVSWYQQTPGQGLQFLFEYFSETQRNKGNFPGRFSGRQFSNSRSEMNVSTLELGDSALYLCASSLGDREREKLFFGSGTQLSVL.

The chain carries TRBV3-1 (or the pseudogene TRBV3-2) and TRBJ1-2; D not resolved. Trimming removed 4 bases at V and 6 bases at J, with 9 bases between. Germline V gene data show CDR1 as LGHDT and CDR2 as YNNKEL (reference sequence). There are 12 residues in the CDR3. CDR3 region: CASSRLEDGYTF. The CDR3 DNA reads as TGTGCCAGCAGCCGCCTAGAGGATGGCTACACCTTC.

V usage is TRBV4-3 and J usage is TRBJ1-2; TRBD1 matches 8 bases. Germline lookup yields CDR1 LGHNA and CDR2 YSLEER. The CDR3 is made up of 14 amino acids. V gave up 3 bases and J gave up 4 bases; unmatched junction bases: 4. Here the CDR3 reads CASSQDDRGYGYTF. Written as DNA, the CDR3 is TGCGCCAGCAGCCAGGATGACAGGGGCTATGGCTACACCTTC.

In nucleotides, the CDR3 is TGTGCCAGCAGCCAAGGAGCACGAGAGCAGTTCTTC. As protein: CASSQGAREQFF. The chain carries TRBV3-1 (or the pseudogene TRBV3-2) and TRBJ2-1; D remains ambiguous. V dropped 1 base and J dropped 10 bases, with 8 bases sitting between them. The CDR3 totals 12 residues. Germline CDR1 LGHDT, CDR2 YNNKEL (reference sequence).

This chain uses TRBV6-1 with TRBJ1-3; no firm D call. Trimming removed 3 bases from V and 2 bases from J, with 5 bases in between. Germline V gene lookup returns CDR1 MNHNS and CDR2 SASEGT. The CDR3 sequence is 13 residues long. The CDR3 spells CASSDLPGNTIYF. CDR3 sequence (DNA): TGTGCCAGCAGTGACCTCCCTGGAAACACCATATATTTT.

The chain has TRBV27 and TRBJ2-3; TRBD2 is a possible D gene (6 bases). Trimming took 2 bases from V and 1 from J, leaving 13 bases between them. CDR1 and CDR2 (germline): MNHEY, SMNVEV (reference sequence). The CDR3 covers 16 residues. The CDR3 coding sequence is TGTGCCAGCAGTTTACTACGGGAGACGGGCACAGATACGCAGTATTTT. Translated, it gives CASSLLRETGTDTQYF.

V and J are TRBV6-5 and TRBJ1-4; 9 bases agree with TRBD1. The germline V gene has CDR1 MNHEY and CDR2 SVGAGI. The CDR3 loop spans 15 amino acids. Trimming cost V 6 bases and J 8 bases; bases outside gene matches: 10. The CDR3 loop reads CASRTIQGAGEKLFF. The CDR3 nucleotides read TGTGCCAGCAGAACAATACAGGGGGCGGGAGAAAAACTGTTTTTT.

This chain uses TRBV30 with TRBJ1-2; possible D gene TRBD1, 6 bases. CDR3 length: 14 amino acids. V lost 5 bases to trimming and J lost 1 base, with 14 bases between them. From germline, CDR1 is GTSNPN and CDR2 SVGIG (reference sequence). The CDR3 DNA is TGTGCCTGGGAAATGGGACACATTAACTATGGCTACACCTTC. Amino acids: CAWEMGHINYGYTF.

This chain's CDR3 is CASSAREGMDEQYF. The CDR3, as DNA: TGTGCCAGCAGCGCCCGGGAGGGGATGGACGAGCAGTACTTC. The chain recombines TRBV11-2 with TRBJ2-7, with 8 bases identical to TRBD2. The CDR3 spans 14 residues. CDR1 is SGHAT, CDR2 FQNNGV, per germline. V shed 5 bases and J 5 bases; nucleotides not matched to a gene: 8.

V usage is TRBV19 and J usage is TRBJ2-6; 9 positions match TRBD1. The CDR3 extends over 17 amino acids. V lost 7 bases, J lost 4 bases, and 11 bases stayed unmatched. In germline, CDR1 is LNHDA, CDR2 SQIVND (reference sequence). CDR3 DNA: TGTGCCAGTACCCCCACAGGGGGCTCGGGGGGGGCCAACGTCCTGACTTTC. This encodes CASTPTGGSGGANVLTF. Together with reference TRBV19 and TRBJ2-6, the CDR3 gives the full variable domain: DGGITQSPKYLFRKEGQNVTLSCEQNLNHDAMYWYRQDPGQGLRLIYYSQIVNDFQKGDIAEGYSVSREKKESFPLTVTSAQKNPTAFYLCASTPTGGSGGANVLTFGAGSRLTVL.

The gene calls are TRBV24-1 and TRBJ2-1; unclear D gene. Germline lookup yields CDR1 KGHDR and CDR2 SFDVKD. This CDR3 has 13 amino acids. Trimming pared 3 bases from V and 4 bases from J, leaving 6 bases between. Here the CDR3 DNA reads TGTGCCACCAGTGATCCGGGTTACAATGAGCAGTTCTTC. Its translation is CATSDPGYNEQFF.

CDR3 nucleotide sequence: TGTGCCAGCAGCCAAGCTTCGTCCGAGCAGTACTTC. It specifies CASSQASSEQYF. The chain carries TRBV3-1 (or the pseudogene TRBV3-2) and TRBJ2-7; D unresolved. The CDR3 totals 12 residues. With 1 base removed from V and 6 bases from J, the gap between germline ends came to 7 bases. Germline V gene data show CDR1 as LGHDT and CDR2 as YNNKEL (reference sequence).

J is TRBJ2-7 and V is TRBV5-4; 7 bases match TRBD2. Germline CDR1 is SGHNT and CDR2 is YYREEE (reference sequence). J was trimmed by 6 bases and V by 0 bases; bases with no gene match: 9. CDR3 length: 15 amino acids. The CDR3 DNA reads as TGTGCCAGCAGCTTGGAACTAGCGACTACTAGCGAGCAGTACTTC. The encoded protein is CASSLELATTSEQYF. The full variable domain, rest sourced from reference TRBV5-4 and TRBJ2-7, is ETGVTQSPTHLIKTRGQQVTLRCSSQSGHNTVSWYQQALGQGPQFIFQYYREEENGRGNFPPRFSGLQFPNYSSELNVNALELDDSALYLCASSLELATTSEQYFGPGTRLTVT.

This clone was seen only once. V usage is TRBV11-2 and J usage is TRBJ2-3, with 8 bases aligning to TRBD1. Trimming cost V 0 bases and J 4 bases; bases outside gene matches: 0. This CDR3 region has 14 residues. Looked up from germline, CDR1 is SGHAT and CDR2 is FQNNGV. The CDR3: CASSLDRGPDTQYF. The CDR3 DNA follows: TGTGCCAGCAGCTTAGACAGGGGGCCAGATACGCAGTATTTT.

The CDR3 nucleotides read TGTGCCAGTAGTAGCGACAGGGTGCGGGGAGATACGCAGTATTTT. Residues: CASSSDRVRGDTQYF. The chain has TRBV19 and TRBJ2-3; D is possibly TRBD1 (7 bases). The CDR3 spans 15 residues. Germline lookup yields CDR1 LNHDA and CDR2 SQIVND (reference sequence). The V end lost 4 bases, the J end lost 5 bases, and 16 bases lay between the germline ends.

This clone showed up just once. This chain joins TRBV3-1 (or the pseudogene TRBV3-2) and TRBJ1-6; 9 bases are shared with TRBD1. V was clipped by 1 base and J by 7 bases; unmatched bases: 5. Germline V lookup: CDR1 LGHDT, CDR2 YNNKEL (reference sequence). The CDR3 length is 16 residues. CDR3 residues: CASSQAGQGGNSPLHF. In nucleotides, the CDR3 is TGTGCCAGCAGCCAAGCGGGACAGGGCGGCAATTCACCCCTCCACTTT.

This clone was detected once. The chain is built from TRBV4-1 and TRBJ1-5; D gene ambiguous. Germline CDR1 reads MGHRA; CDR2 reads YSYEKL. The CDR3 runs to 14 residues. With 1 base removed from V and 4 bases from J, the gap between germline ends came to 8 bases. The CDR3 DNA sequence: TGCGCCAGCAGCCAAGCCAGTTCAAATCAGCCCCAGCATTTT. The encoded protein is CASSQASSNQPQHF.